The 15 T cell receptor beta chains presented below share a single source sample, sequenced in a study of T cell responses to AZD1222 COVID-19 vaccine. The table came from immunoSEQ multiplex PCR; TCRdb's copy has only in-frame clones and leaves some out. The sample records 150,000 or so clones, roughly nine tenths being singletons. The sequencing here drew on peripheral blood, taken on day 0 of AZD1222 vaccination. All receptors derive from an adult in good health.

In its sample, this clone was seen a few times. V and J are TRBV6-4 and TRBJ2-1, with 8 bases identical to TRBD2. The CDR3 is 15 residues long. The trim removed 4 bases at V and 6 bases at J, leaving 8 bases unmatched. Germline lookup yields CDR1 MRHNA and CDR2 SNTAGT. CDR3 in DNA: TGTGCCAGCAGTGTAATTCCAACTAGCGGCAATGAGCAGTTCTTC. Translation: CASSVIPTSGNEQFF.

Only one count was recorded for this clone. V and J are TRBV7-7 and TRBJ2-1, with 9 bases fitting TRBD2. Per germline, CDR1 SSHAT and CDR2 FNYEAQ (reference sequence). The J segment lost 8 bases and the V segment lost 5 bases, leaving 16 bases of the junction unmatched. CDR3 length: 17 amino acids. This CDR3 is CASSPQKGQAGGDEQFF. CDR3 bases: TGTGCCAGCAGCCCCCAGAAGGGCCAAGCGGGAGGAGATGAGCAGTTCTTC. The whole variable domain, remainder taken from reference TRBV7-7 and TRBJ2-1, is GAGVSQSPRYKVTKRGQDVTLRCDPISSHATLYWYQQALGQGPEFLTYFNYEAQPDKSGLPSDRFSAERPEGSISTLTIQRTEQRDSAMYRCASSPQKGQAGGDEQFFGPGTRLTVL.

V is TRBV2 and J is TRBJ1-2; D unresolved. This CDR3 spans 14 amino acids. Germline V lookup: CDR1 SNHLY, CDR2 FYNNEI. V was clipped by 4 bases and J by 4 bases, with 13 bases between them. CDR3 residues: CASSAGLWSYGYTF. CDR3 DNA: TGTGCCAGCAGTGCAGGCCTCTGGAGCTATGGCTACACCTTC.

This chain joins TRBV28 and TRBJ1-4; weak D call: TRBD1 (6 bases). Germline CDR1 is MDHEN and CDR2 is SYDVKM. The CDR3 sequence is 15 residues long. Trimming removed 6 bases at V and 5 bases at J, with 16 bases between. CDR3: CASRLQGPFNEKLFF. The CDR3 nucleotides read TGTGCCAGCAGGCTACAGGGTCCTTTCAATGAAAAACTGTTTTTT.

This clone was counted only a few times. The chain is built from TRBV14 and TRBJ2-1, with 7 bases fitting TRBD2. The V gene end was trimmed by 0 bases and the J gene end by 5 bases; junction bases not matched to a gene: 10. The CDR3 extends over 17 amino acids. In germline, CDR1 is SGHDN, CDR2 FVKESK. The CDR3 bases are TGTGCCAGCAGCCAAGAGGGGGGTAGCGGGCGCAACAATGAGCAGTTCTTC. It codes for CASSQEGGSGRNNEQFF.

The table lists this clone with a count of one. The genes are TRBV12-3 or TRBV12-4 and TRBJ1-1; D not resolved. Trimming took 2 bases from V and 3 from J, leaving 7 bases between them. The CDR3 is 13 amino acids. The DNA for the CDR3 is TGTGCCAGCAGTTTAAGGGCTTACACTGAAGCTTTCTTT. Amino acid sequence: CASSLRAYTEAFF.

The chain carries TRBV4-1 and TRBJ2-1, with 9 positions matching TRBD2. The CDR3 length is 15 residues. CDR1 MGHRA and CDR2 YSYEKL come from the germline V gene. V shed 0 bases and J 8 bases; nucleotides not matched to a gene: 5. As DNA, the CDR3 is TGCGCCAGCAGCCAAGATCTTACTAGCGGGCATGAGCAGTTCTTC. The encoded protein is CASSQDLTSGHEQFF.

The V and J genes are TRBV19 and TRBJ2-7; no firm D call. The V gene lost 6 bases and the J gene lost 0 bases, with 9 bases spanning the gap. This CDR3 has 13 amino acids. CDR1 is LNHDA and CDR2 is SQIVND in the germline V gene (reference sequence). As DNA, the CDR3 is TGTGCCAGTAGCGGACCCAGCTCCTACGAGCAGTACTTC. This sequence encodes CASSGPSSYEQYF.

The chain combines TRBV6-5 with TRBJ2-6; D not certain. CDR1 MNHEY and CDR2 SVGAGI come from the germline V gene. The CDR3 has 16 amino acids. V was cut by 4 bases and J by 0 bases, with 10 bases left in between. CDR3 protein: CASSSLLSSGANVLTF. The CDR3 DNA reads as TGTGCCAGCAGTTCCCTCTTGAGCTCTGGGGCCAACGTCCTGACTTTC.

This clone was found once. This chain joins TRBV5-1 and TRBJ2-6; D is unresolved. Between the trimmed V and J ends, which lost 0 bases and 2 bases, there was a span of 9 bases. The CDR3 runs to 16 residues. CDR1 SGHRS and CDR2 YFSETQ come from the germline V gene. In DNA form, the CDR3 reads TGCGCCAGCAGCTTGGCCGGAATCACTGGGGCCAACGTCCTGACTTTC. It translates to CASSLAGITGANVLTF.

This chain joins TRBV5-6 and TRBJ2-7; TRBD1 or TRBD2 may be the D gene (5 bases each). CDR3 length equals 17 residues. Germline V lookup: CDR1 SGHDT, CDR2 YYEEEE. The V gene lost 1 base and the J gene lost 0 bases, with 17 bases spanning the gap. The CDR3 loop reads CASSLYKLGDHSYEQYF. CDR3 DNA sequence: TGTGCCAGCAGCTTGTATAAATTGGGGGACCACTCCTACGAGCAGTACTTC.

This sequence joins TRBV7-2 and TRBJ1-6; D gene unclear. CDR3 length: 14 amino acids. Germline V CDR1 and CDR2: SGHTA, FQGNSA. With 3 bases removed from V and 8 bases from J, the gap between germline ends came to 11 bases. CDR3 bases: TGTGCCAGCAGCTTTCGTGGCCGGGATTCACCCCTCCACTTT. This translates into CASSFRGRDSPLHF.

This clone was detected only once. J is TRBJ2-3 and V is TRBV7-2, with 9 bases lining up with TRBD2. The length of the CDR3 is 15 residues. In germline, CDR1 is SGHTA, CDR2 FQGNSA. The trim removed 5 bases at V and 5 bases at J, leaving 8 bases unmatched. In nucleotides, the CDR3 is TGTGCCAGCAGCCAACTAGCGGGCGCTCGAGATACGCAGTATTTT. Encoded protein: CASSQLAGARDTQYF.

This clone has more than one count but fewer than ten. The V and J genes are TRBV9 and TRBJ2-5; a weak D match, TRBD2 (5 bases). CDR1 and CDR2 from the germline V gene are SGDLS and YYNGEE. The V gene lost 7 bases and the J gene lost 1 base, with 11 bases spanning the gap. CDR3 length equals 13 residues. In nucleotides, the CDR3 is TGTGCCAGCTCCTCCGGGATCCAAGAGACCCAGTACTTC. It specifies CASSSGIQETQYF.

The V call is TRBV5-4, the J call TRBJ2-3, with unresolved D. This CDR3 contains 15 residues. Germline lookup yields CDR1 SGHNT and CDR2 YYREEE (reference sequence). The V end lost 4 bases, the J end lost 3 bases, and 15 bases lay between the germline ends. The CDR3 spells CASSPMGGWTDTQYF. The CDR3 DNA reads TGTGCCAGCAGCCCCATGGGTGGTTGGACAGATACGCAGTATTTT.